Listed below are T cell receptor beta chains from one sample, sequenced in a study of T cell responses to AZD1222 COVID-19 vaccine. Data came from immunoSEQ multiplex PCR; TCRdb stores just in-frame clones and leaves some out. Of approximately 100,000 clones in the sample, roughly nine tenths were seen once. Sequenced material: peripheral blood, taken on day 0 of AZD1222 vaccination. These receptors all come from an adult in good health. Both conserved end residues are part of each CDR3. The D gene is left open where the match is weak. Clone size, where shown, is once, few, many, or a class for clones that have expanded.

DNA: TGTGCCAGCTCACCAACAGGGGCAAACACCATATATTTT
CDR3: CASSPTGANTIYF
V: TRBV18
J: TRBJ1-3
size: .
D: TRBD1

DNA: TGTGCCAGTAGTATGGACAAGAACACTGAAGCTTTCTTT
CDR3: CASSMDKNTEAFF
V: TRBV19
J: TRBJ1-1
size: once
D: .

DNA: TGTGCCAGTAGCCAAACAGGGATAAACTATGGCTACACCTTC
CDR3: CASSQTGINYGYTF
V: TRBV19
J: TRBJ1-2
size: .
D: .

DNA: TGTGCCAGCAGCTTAACCACAGGGGGCCGTTTGTATTCACCCCTCCACTTT
CDR3: CASSLTTGGRLYSPLHF
V: TRBV7-8
J: TRBJ1-6
size: .
D: TRBD1

DNA: TGTGCCACCAGTCGCACTTACCGGGATGACAAACTTGATTATAATTCACCCCTCCACTTT
CDR3: CATSRTYRDDKLDYNSPLHF
V: TRBV24-1
J: TRBJ1-6
size: .
D: .

DNA: TGTGCCAGCAGCCAAACAGGGGACACTGAAGCTTTCTTT
CDR3: CASSQTGDTEAFF
V: TRBV11-3
J: TRBJ1-1
size: .
D: TRBD1

DNA: TGTGCCAGCATATCGGACCCTTCAGCCAAAAACATTCAGTACTTC
CDR3: CASISDPSAKNIQYF
V: TRBV2
J: TRBJ2-4
size: few
D: .

DNA: TGTGCCAGCAGCTTTGGGTTTCGAACTGAAGCTTTCTTT
CDR3: CASSFGFRTEAFF
V: TRBV13
J: TRBJ1-1
size: .
D: .

DNA: TGCGCCAGCAGCTACAGGGGGCTCACTGAAGCTTTCTTT
CDR3: CASSYRGLTEAFF
V: TRBV5-1
J: TRBJ1-1
size: .
D: TRBD1

DNA: TGTGCCTGGAGGAGTCGGACCCTGAACACTGAAGCTTTCTTT
CDR3: CAWRSRTLNTEAFF
V: TRBV30
J: TRBJ1-1
size: .
D: .

DNA: TGCAGCCCGGACAGGACTTATGGCTACACCTTC
CDR3: CSPDRTYGYTF
V: TRBV20-1
J: TRBJ1-2
size: .
D: TRBD1

DNA: TGTGCCAGCAGTTACGGGCAGTCGGCCCTCCAAGAGACCCAGTACTTC
CDR3: CASSYGQSALQETQYF
V: TRBV6-2/TRBV6-3
J: TRBJ2-5
size: .
D: .

DNA: TGTGCCACCAGTGATGGAGCCCTTGGATTGTACAATGAGCAGTTCTTC
CDR3: CATSDGALGLYNEQFF
V: TRBV24-1
J: TRBJ2-1
size: .
D: .

DNA: TGCGCCAGCAGCATGGGACAGGGGACGGAAAAACTGTTTTTT
CDR3: CASSMGQGTEKLFF
V: TRBV5-1
J: TRBJ1-4
size: .
D: TRBD1

DNA: TGTGCCAGCAGTTTACCGTCCGGGGAGCTGTTTTTT
CDR3: CASSLPSGELFF
V: TRBV28
J: TRBJ2-2
size: .
D: .

DNA: TGTGCCAGCAGCTCTATGGAGGCTGAAGATACGCAGTATTTT
CDR3: CASSSMEAEDTQYF
V: TRBV2
J: TRBJ2-3
size: .
D: .

DNA: TGTGCCAGCAGCTTAGGTCATAGCGATGGCACAGATACGCAGTATTTT
CDR3: CASSLGHSDGTDTQYF
V: TRBV11-3
J: TRBJ2-3
size: once
D: .

DNA: TGTGCCAGCAGGGGGGTGAACACTGAAGCTTTCTTT
CDR3: CASRGVNTEAFF
V: TRBV6-5
J: TRBJ1-1
size: once
D: .

DNA: TGTGCCAGCAGCCGTTCCGGGACAGGGTTTGGGAAACTGTTTTTT
CDR3: CASSRSGTGFGKLFF
V: TRBV3-1/TRBV3-2
J: TRBJ1-4
size: .
D: TRBD1

DNA: TGTGCCAGCAGCTTTACAAACTTTAACACTGAAGCTTTCTTT
CDR3: CASSFTNFNTEAFF
V: TRBV7-9
J: TRBJ1-1
size: .
D: .

DNA: TGCGCCAGCAGCTTGGAAGCCGCGCCAAATGAAAAACTGTTTTTT
CDR3: CASSLEAAPNEKLFF
V: TRBV5-1
J: TRBJ1-4
size: medium-sized
D: .

DNA: TGCAGCGCAACGCCCCAAGGGGAGGCTGAAGCTTTCTTT
CDR3: CSATPQGEAEAFF
V: TRBV29-1
J: TRBJ1-1
size: .
D: .

DNA: TGTGCCTGGAGTTCCGGGACGATGGGTTACAATGAGCAGTTCTTC
CDR3: CAWSSGTMGYNEQFF
V: TRBV30
J: TRBJ2-1
size: once
D: .

DNA: TGTGCCAGCAGTTTACGCCGCGGAAGGGGTCGCCTCTCCTACGAGCAGTACTTC
CDR3: CASSLRRGRGRLSYEQYF
V: TRBV28
J: TRBJ2-7
size: .
D: .

DNA: TGTGCCAGCAGCCCAACGGCAGGGGGGAACTATGGCTACACCTTC
CDR3: CASSPTAGGNYGYTF
V: TRBV6-5
J: TRBJ1-2
size: .
D: TRBD1

DNA: TGTGCCAGCAGTTTTGGGGACACCCGTAATGAAAAACTGTTTTTT
CDR3: CASSFGDTRNEKLFF
V: TRBV28
J: TRBJ1-4
size: .
D: .

DNA: TGTGCCAGCAGCTCCCCTAGACTAGCGTCCTACGAGCAGTACTTC
CDR3: CASSSPRLASYEQYF
V: TRBV11-2
J: TRBJ2-7
size: .
D: TRBD2

DNA: TGTGCCAGCAGCCACTCGCCTGCCTTTGAGCAGTTCTTC
CDR3: CASSHSPAFEQFF
V: TRBV9
J: TRBJ2-1
size: .
D: .

DNA: TGTGCCAGCAGCTTCGGGCAAAACAATGAGCAGTTCTTC
CDR3: CASSFGQNNEQFF
V: TRBV7-2
J: TRBJ2-1
size: .
D: .